Detailed here is one T cell receptor beta chain. The entry originates in a study of blood T cell repertoires in COVID-19. Background on the study: Samples representing acute and convalescent COVID-19 were sourced from the United States, Italy and Spain. T cells, B-cell-depleted T cells, or PBMCs supplied cDNA or gDNA.

V trimming: 6 bases; J trimming: 2 bases; junction bases outside the gene matches: 5. In germline, CDR1 is SGHRS, CDR2 YFSETQ. The CDR3 spans 16 residues. In the source study's methods: Estimates of nucleated cell counts were drawn from the amplification of reference gene primers. TCRdb keeps only in-frame clones here, not all; method: immunoSEQ multiplex PCR. Clone size and V and J calls were adopted from that table, with D and trimming inferred from the DNA. The sample records around 120,000 clones, 90% being singletons. This TCR came from a man in his fifties or sixties with active COVID-19. The V gene is TRBV5-1, the J gene TRBJ2-6; 10 bases are shared with TRBD2. The sample consisted of peripheral blood. CDR3 DNA sequence: TGCGCCAGCACCCGCACTAGCGGGGCTGGGGCCAACGTCCTGACTTTC. Translated: CASTRTSGAGANVLTF.